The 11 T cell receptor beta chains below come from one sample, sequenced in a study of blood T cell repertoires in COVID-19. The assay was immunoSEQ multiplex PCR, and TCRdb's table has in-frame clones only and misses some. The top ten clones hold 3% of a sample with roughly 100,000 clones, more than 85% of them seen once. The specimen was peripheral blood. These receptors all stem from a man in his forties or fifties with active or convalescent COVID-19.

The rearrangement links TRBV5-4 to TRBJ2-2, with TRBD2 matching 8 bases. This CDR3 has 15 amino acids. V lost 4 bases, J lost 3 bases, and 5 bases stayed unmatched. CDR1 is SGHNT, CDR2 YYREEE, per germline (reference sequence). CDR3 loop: CASSPGLAYTGELFF. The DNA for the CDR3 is TGTGCCAGCAGCCCAGGACTAGCCTACACCGGGGAGCTGTTTTTT.

Written as DNA, the CDR3 is TGTGCCAGCAGTTCCCATTCGGACAGGGGGTATGGCTACACCTTC. Translated, it gives CASSSHSDRGYGYTF. The chain carries TRBV28 and TRBJ1-2; 10 bases are a match to TRBD1. CDR1 and CDR2 from the germline V gene are MDHEN and SYDVKM. The CDR3 extends over 15 amino acids. The ends lost 4 bases at V and 5 bases at J; junction bases unmatched: 7.

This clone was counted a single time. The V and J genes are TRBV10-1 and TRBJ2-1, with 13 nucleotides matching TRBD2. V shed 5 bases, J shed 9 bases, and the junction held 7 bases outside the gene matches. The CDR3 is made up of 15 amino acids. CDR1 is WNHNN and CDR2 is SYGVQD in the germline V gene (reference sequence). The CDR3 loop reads CASSTLAGGLGEQFF. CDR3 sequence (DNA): TGCGCCAGCAGTACACTAGCGGGGGGGCTCGGTGAGCAGTTCTTC.

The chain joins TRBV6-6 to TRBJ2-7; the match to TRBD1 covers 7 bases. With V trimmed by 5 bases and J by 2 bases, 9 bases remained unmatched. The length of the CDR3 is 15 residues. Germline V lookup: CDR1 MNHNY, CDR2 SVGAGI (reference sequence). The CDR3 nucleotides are TGTGCCAGCAGTCTCCCACAGGGGCGTACCTACGAGCAGTACTTC. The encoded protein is CASSLPQGRTYEQYF.

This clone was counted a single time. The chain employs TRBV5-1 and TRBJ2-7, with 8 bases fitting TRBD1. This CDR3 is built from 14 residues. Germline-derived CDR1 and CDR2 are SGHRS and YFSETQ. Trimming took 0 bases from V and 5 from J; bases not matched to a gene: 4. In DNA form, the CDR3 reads TGCGCCAGCAGCTTGGGACAGGGGAGCCACGAGCAGTACTTC. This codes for CASSLGQGSHEQYF.

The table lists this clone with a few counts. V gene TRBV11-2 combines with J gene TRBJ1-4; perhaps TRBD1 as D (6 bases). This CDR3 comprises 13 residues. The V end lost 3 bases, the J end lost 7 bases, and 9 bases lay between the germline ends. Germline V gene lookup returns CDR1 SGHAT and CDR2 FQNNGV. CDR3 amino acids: CASSLGGREKLFF. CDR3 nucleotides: TGTGCCAGCAGCTTGGGGGGGCGTGAAAAACTGTTTTTT.

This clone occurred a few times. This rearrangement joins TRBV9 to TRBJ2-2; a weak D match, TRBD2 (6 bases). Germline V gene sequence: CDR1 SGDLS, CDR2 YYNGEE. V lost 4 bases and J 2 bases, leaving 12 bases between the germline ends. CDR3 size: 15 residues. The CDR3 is CASSFSGENTGELFF. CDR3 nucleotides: TGTGCCAGCAGCTTTAGCGGTGAAAACACCGGGGAGCTGTTTTTT.

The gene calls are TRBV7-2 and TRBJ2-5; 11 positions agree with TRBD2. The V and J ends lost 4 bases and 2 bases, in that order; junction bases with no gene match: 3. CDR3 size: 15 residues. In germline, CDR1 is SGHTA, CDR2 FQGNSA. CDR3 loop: CASSSTSGVQETQYF. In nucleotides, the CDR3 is TGTGCCAGCAGCTCGACTAGCGGGGTACAAGAGACCCAGTACTTC. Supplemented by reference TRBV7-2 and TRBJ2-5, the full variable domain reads GAGVSQSPSNKVTEKGKDVELRCDPISGHTALYWYRQSLGQGLEFLIYFQGNSAPDKSGLPSDRFSAERTGGSVSTLTIQRTQQEDSAVYLCASSSTSGVQETQYFGPGTRLLVL.

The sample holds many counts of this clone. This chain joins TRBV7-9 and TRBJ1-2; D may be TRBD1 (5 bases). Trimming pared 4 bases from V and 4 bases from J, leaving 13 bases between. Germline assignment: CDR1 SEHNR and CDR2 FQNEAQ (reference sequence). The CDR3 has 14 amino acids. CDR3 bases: TGTGCCAGCAGCTCCGCCGGGGGAGGCTATGGCTACACCTTC. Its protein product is CASSSAGGGYGYTF.

CDR3 sequence reads: CASSLFQGADSPLHF. CDR3 sequence (DNA): TGTGCCAGCAGCTTGTTTCAGGGGGCAGATTCACCCCTCCACTTT. The chain carries TRBV5-5 and TRBJ1-6; 8 bases match TRBD1. V shed 1 base and J 8 bases; nucleotides not matched to a gene: 5. From germline, CDR1 is SGHKS and CDR2 YYEKEE (reference sequence). The CDR3 is made up of 15 amino acids.

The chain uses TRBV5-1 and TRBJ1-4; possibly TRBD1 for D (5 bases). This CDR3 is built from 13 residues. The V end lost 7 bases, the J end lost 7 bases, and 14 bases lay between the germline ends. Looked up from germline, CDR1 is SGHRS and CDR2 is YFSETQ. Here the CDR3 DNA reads TGCGCCAGCGGAGGGGTGAATGGTGAAAAACTGTTTTTT. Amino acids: CASGGVNGEKLFF.